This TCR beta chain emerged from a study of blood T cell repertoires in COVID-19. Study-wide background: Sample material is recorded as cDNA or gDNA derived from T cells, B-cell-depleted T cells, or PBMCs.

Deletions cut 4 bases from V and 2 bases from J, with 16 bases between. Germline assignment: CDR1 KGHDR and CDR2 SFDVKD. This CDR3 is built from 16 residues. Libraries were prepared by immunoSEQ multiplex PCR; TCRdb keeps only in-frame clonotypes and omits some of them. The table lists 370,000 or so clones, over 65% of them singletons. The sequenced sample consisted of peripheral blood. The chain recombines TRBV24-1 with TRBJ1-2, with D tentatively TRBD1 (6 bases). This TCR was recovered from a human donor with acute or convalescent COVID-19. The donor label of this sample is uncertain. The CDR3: CATSDPRHGQNYGYTF. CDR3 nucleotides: TGTGCCACCAGTGACCCGAGACATGGACAGAACTATGGCTACACCTTC.